This is a list of T cell receptor beta chains from one sample in a study of blood T cell repertoires in COVID-19. TCRdb's table, derived via immunoSEQ multiplex PCR, lists solely in-frame clones and lacks some. The sample yields about 210,000 clones, roughly 82% seen once. Sequencing was performed on peripheral blood. The receptors here all came from a woman aged 55 to 70 with COVID-19, enrolled during active disease. The CDR3 runs from the conserved cysteine through the conserved F or W. The D gene is left open where the match is weak. The size field is filled for only some rows; it gives once, few, many or a size class.

>-|-|TRBJ2-2|TRBV6-5
TGTGCCAGCAACAAGGGCAGGGGGAACACCGGGGAGCTGTTTTTT
CASNKGRGNTGELFF
>TRBD1|-|TRBJ2-2|TRBV4-2
TGTGCCAGCAGCCAAGAGGACAGGGTCACCGGGGAGCTGTTTTTT
CASSQEDRVTGELFF
>-|-|TRBJ1-4|TRBV15
TGTGCCACCAGCAGAGACACAGGCCCTAATGAAAAACTGTTTTTT
CATSRDTGPNEKLFF
>-|-|TRBJ2-1|TRBV3-1/TRBV3-2
TGTGCCAGCAGCCAAGACCGAGGGATGAAATCCCTCCTTTCAATCTATGAGCAGTTCTTC
CASSQDRGMKSLLSIYEQFF
>TRBD2|-|TRBJ2-7|TRBV2
TGTGCCAGCAGTGAGAACCGGGGGACTAGCGGAGGGGCCTACGAGCAGTACTTC
CASSENRGTSGGAYEQYF
>TRBD2|-|TRBJ2-6|TRBV28
TGTGCCAGCAGCAAAGCGGGACCCATCTCTGGGGCCAACGTCCTGACTTTC
CASSKAGPISGANVLTF
>-|-|TRBJ1-2|TRBV2
TGTGCCAGCAGTGAACAAGGGGGGGCGCAAGGGTATGGCTACACCTTC
CASSEQGGAQGYGYTF
>TRBD2|-|TRBJ2-7|TRBV6-2/TRBV6-3
TGTGCCAGCAGTTACTTTGGAGGCGGGAGATACGAGCAGTACTTC
CASSYFGGGRYEQYF
>-|-|TRBJ2-1|TRBV6-5
TGTGCCAGCAGTCCGACTAGGTTTAATATTAATGAGCAGTTCTTC
CASSPTRFNINEQFF
>-|-|TRBJ2-2|TRBV5-1
TGCGCCAGCAGCCCCCGGGGAGCCGCGAACACCGGGGAGCTGTTTTTT
CASSPRGAANTGELFF
>-|-|TRBJ1-1|TRBV11-2
TGTGCCAGCAGCTTATTGATGGCTCAGAACACTGAAGCTTTCTTT
CASSLLMAQNTEAFF
>TRBD2|-|TRBJ2-7|TRBV4-3
TGCGCCAGCAGCACCTTAGCGGGAAGCTCCTACGAGCAGTACTTC
CASSTLAGSSYEQYF
>TRBD2|-|TRBJ2-3|TRBV28
TGTGCCAGCAGACGGACTAGCGGGAGGTCAGATACGCAGTATTTT
CASRRTSGRSDTQYF
>TRBD1|-|TRBJ2-2|TRBV5-1
TGCGCCAGCCAAAGGTCGGGACAGACGAACACCGGGGAGCTGTTTTTT
CASQRSGQTNTGELFF
>TRBD1|-|TRBJ1-2|TRBV6-2/TRBV6-3
TGTGCCAGCAGTTACTCAACACAGGGGATGTGGGGCTACACCTTC
CASSYSTQGMWGYTF
>TRBD1|-|TRBJ1-1|TRBV4-3
TGCGCCAGCAGCCAGAGGAGACAGGGGGCTAGCACTGAAGCTTTCTTT
CASSQRRQGASTEAFF
>TRBD1|-|TRBJ2-1|TRBV4-2
TGTGCCAGCAGCCAAGTAGGGGGCGCTTACAATGAGCAGTTCTTC
CASSQVGGAYNEQFF
>-|few|TRBJ2-1|TRBV28
TGTGCCAGCAGTTTGAGGGACAACAATGAGCAGTTCTTC
CASSLRDNNEQFF
>-|-|TRBJ2-1|TRBV6-5
TGTGCCAGCAGGGAGAGCTCCTACAATGAGCAGTTCTTC
CASRESSYNEQFF
>TRBD2|few|TRBJ2-1|TRBV29-1
TGCAGCGTGGGGACTAGCGGGGGCTCCTACAATGAGCAGTTCTTC
CSVGTSGGSYNEQFF
>-|-|TRBJ2-7|TRBV28
TGTGCCAGCAGAATTGGGAGGATCTCCTACGAGCAGTACTTC
CASRIGRISYEQYF
>-|-|TRBJ1-1|TRBV11-1
TGTGCCAGCAGCTTACGGAGGTTTGACACTGAAGCTTTCTTT
CASSLRRFDTEAFF
>-|-|TRBJ2-1|TRBV11-2
TGTGCCAGCAGCTCCGGGCGGGGTGGTGAGCAGTTCTTC
CASSSGRGGEQFF
>-|-|TRBJ2-5|TRBV19
TGTGCCAGTAGTATCTCCCCCCGAGTATTCGGGGGACAAGAGACCCAGTACTTC
CASSISPRVFGGQETQYF
>-|-|TRBJ2-2|TRBV3-1/TRBV3-2
TGTGCCAGCAGGTACGGGACAACGAACACCGGGGAGCTGTTTTTT
CASRYGTTNTGELFF
>-|-|TRBJ2-5|TRBV27
TGTGCCAGCAGTTTAGGAGGGGGCGAGACCCAGTACTTC
CASSLGGGETQYF
>TRBD1|once|TRBJ1-5|TRBV19
TGTGCCAGTAGTGGGGACAGGGTGGCTCAGCCCCAGCATTTT
CASSGDRVAQPQHF
>-|-|TRBJ2-7|TRBV6-5
TGTGCCAGCAGTTTCCTAGAATCCTCTAACAACGAGCAGTACTTC
CASSFLESSNNEQYF
>TRBD1|-|TRBJ1-1|TRBV10-2
TGCGCCAGCAGTGAGGACAGGGGGGACACTGAAGCTTTCTTT
CASSEDRGDTEAFF
>TRBD2|many|TRBJ2-7|TRBV24-1
TGTGCCACCAGTGATACTAGCGGGAGGGCCGAGCAGTACTTC
CATSDTSGRAEQYF
>-|-|TRBJ2-1|TRBV10-2
TGCGCCAGCAGGAGCGGGCCTCGTTCCTACAATGAGCAGTTCTTC
CASRSGPRSYNEQFF
>TRBD2|-|TRBJ2-5|TRBV28
TGTGCCAGCATCAAAGGACTAGCCAGACAAGAGACCCAGTACTTC
CASIKGLARQETQYF
>TRBD1|few|TRBJ2-2|TRBV4-2
TGTGCCAGCACCCTTGGCGACAGGGGGTCCGGGGAGCTGTTTTTT
CASTLGDRGSGELFF
>-|-|TRBJ1-3|TRBV7-2
TGTGCCAGCAGCTTAGACAGGTCTGGGAACACCATATATTTT
CASSLDRSGNTIYF
>TRBD1|-|TRBJ2-2|TRBV7-9
TGTGCCAGCAGCCTGTACTTGGGACAGGGGGCCTCAAACACCGGGGAGCTGTTTTTT
CASSLYLGQGASNTGELFF
>-|-|TRBJ2-5|TRBV6-5
TGTGCCAGCAGGGGTAATACAGCCTACCAAGAGACCCAGTACTTC
CASRGNTAYQETQYF
>-|few|TRBJ2-2|TRBV7-3
TGTGCCAGCAGCCCGAGACAGAACACCGGGGAGCTGTTTTTT
CASSPRQNTGELFF
>-|-|TRBJ2-1|TRBV5-1
TGCGCCAGCAGCTTGGCGGACAATGAGCAGTTCTTC
CASSLADNEQFF
>-|-|TRBJ2-5|TRBV29-1
TGCAGCGTCTCTCAGGGACAAGAGACCCAGTACTTC
CSVSQGQETQYF
>-|-|TRBJ1-1|TRBV2
TGTGCCAGCACCGTTGACAGAAACACTGAAGCTTTCTTT
CASTVDRNTEAFF
>-|-|TRBJ2-1|TRBV4-3
TGCGCCAGCAGCCAAGAAACAGGGTACTATGAGCAGTTCTTC
CASSQETGYYEQFF
>TRBD1|-|TRBJ1-5|TRBV19
TGTGCCAGTAGTATAGAACGACAGGGCACGGGCAATCAGCCCCAGCATTTT
CASSIERQGTGNQPQHF
>TRBD1|-|TRBJ1-1|TRBV2
TGTGCCAGCACGACAGGGCTGAACACTGAAGCTTTCTTT
CASTTGLNTEAFF
>-|few|TRBJ1-2|TRBV10-3
TGTGCCGTGGGGCCCCTTCTCTATGGCTACACCTTC
CAVGPLLYGYTF
>-|-|TRBJ2-7|TRBV3-1/TRBV3-2
TGTGCCAGCAGCCAAGAGCCCCTAGCTGGGTCGTTGAAGGAGTACTTC
CASSQEPLAGSLKEYF
>-|few|TRBJ1-5|TRBV6-6
TGTGCCAGCGCGCGGAATAGCAATCAGCCCCAGCATTTT
CASARNSNQPQHF
>TRBD1|-|TRBJ1-2|TRBV9
TGTGCCAGCAGCGTAGAGGCAGGGGGCGGCTATGGCTACACCTTC
CASSVEAGGGYGYTF
>TRBD1|-|TRBJ1-1|TRBV5-6
TGTGCCAGCAGCTTGGGTCTTGGGACAGGGGGCACTGAAGCTTTCTTT
CASSLGLGTGGTEAFF
>-|-|TRBJ2-3|TRBV24-1
TGTGCCAGCCGCCGGGGGGCGGGGGATACGCAGTATTTT
CASRRGAGDTQYF
>TRBD2|-|TRBJ2-2|TRBV3-1/TRBV3-2
TGTGCCAGCAGCCACCGCACGGGGGGGCGGGACGGGGAGCTGTTTTTT
CASSHRTGGRDGELFF
>-|-|TRBJ1-4|TRBV19
TGTGCCAGTACTGAAACAGGAACCTTAGGAAAACTGTTTTTT
CASTETGTLGKLFF
>-|-|TRBJ2-3|TRBV23-1
TGCGCCAGCAGTCCCCCCCGCCCTCTAGTAGCGTGTGGAGATACGCAGTATTTT
CASSPPRPLVACGDTQYF
>TRBD1|-|TRBJ2-1|TRBV2
TGTGCCAGCAGACCTCGGGACAGAAACAATGAGCAGTTCTTC
CASRPRDRNNEQFF
>-|-|TRBJ2-6|TRBV6-5
TGTGCCAGCAGCTCATATATCGGTGGGGCCAACGTCCTGACTTTC
CASSSYIGGANVLTF
>TRBD2|-|TRBJ2-1|TRBV4-1
TGCGCCAGCAGCGTTACTAGCGGGGGGGCGGTCAATGAGCAGTTCTTC
CASSVTSGGAVNEQFF
>-|-|TRBJ1-1|TRBV6-5
TGTGCCAGCAGTCACCCAGGGCGCACTGAAGCTTTCTTT
CASSHPGRTEAFF
>TRBD1|-|TRBJ1-5|TRBV4-1
TGCGCCAGCAGCCACCACACAGGGGGCAATCAGCCCCAGCATTTT
CASSHHTGGNQPQHF
>-|-|TRBJ2-7|TRBV28
TGTGCCAGCAGTTTCTTTGCGGGAAGGGGCTACGAGCAGTACTTC
CASSFFAGRGYEQYF
>-|-|TRBJ1-6|TRBV11-2
TGTGCCAGCAGCGTAAGACCCACAGGGTACAATTCACCCCTCCACTTT
CASSVRPTGYNSPLHF